Below are 8 T cell receptor beta chains sequenced from a single sample in a study of control samples from healthy donors and cancer patients. This table comes from immunoSEQ multiplex PCR, and its TCRdb copy is limited to in-frame clones, with some not included. The sample includes approximately 140,000 clones, 94% of them seen just once. The sample comprised blood. The receptors here all came from a man in his forties in good health.

The rearrangement uses TRBV7-9 and TRBJ2-1; 12 nucleotides align to TRBD2. This CDR3 spans 18 amino acids. Germline values: CDR1 SEHNR, CDR2 FQNEAQ (reference sequence). J gave up 0 bases and V 3 bases, and 6 bases lay outside the gene matches. The CDR3 protein is CASSLGLAGPSSYNEQFF. CDR3 nucleotides: TGTGCCAGCAGCTTGGGACTAGCGGGCCCCAGCTCCTACAATGAGCAGTTCTTC. Based on the CDR3 plus reference TRBV7-9 and TRBJ2-1, the full variable domain is DTGVSQNPRHKITKRGQNVTFRCDPISEHNRLYWYRQTLGQGPEFLTYFQNEAQLEKSRLLSDRFSAERPKGSFSTLEIQRTEQGDSAMYLCASSLGLAGPSSYNEQFFGPGTRLTVL.

CDR3 coding DNA: TGTGCCAGCAGCCCAGGGGACTGGTTGAGCTCCTACAATGAGCAGTTCTTC. This gives the protein CASSPGDWLSSYNEQFF. This rearrangement joins TRBV11-3 to TRBJ2-1; the D call may be TRBD1 or TRBD2 (6 bases each). Germline CDR1 SGHNT, CDR2 YENEEA. V was clipped by 5 bases and J by 0 bases, with 17 bases between them. This CDR3 has 17 amino acids.

The chain is built from TRBV3-1 (or the pseudogene TRBV3-2) and TRBJ1-2; no firm D call. Deletions cut 4 bases from V and 4 bases from J, with 19 bases between. Germline V lookup: CDR1 LGHDT, CDR2 YNNKEL (reference sequence). The CDR3 has 16 residues. Here the CDR3 reads CASSPINAGDPYGYTF. Written as DNA, the CDR3 is TGTGCCAGCAGCCCCATTAACGCCGGTGACCCCTATGGCTACACCTTC.

The V and J genes are TRBV5-6 and TRBJ1-1; D unresolved. The germline CDR1 and CDR2 sequences are SGHDT and YYEEEE. The CDR3 is made up of 15 amino acids. V lost 4 bases, J lost 1 base, and 14 bases lay in between. The CDR3 reads CASSPSGGPNTEAFF. CDR3 sequence (DNA): TGTGCCAGCAGCCCGTCTGGAGGCCCGAACACTGAAGCTTTCTTT.

Written as DNA, the CDR3 is TGTGCCATCAGTGGACCCGGACAGGTTGAAGCTTTCTTT. It is translated as CAISGPGQVEAFF. The chain is built from TRBV10-3 and TRBJ1-1; TRBD1 aligns across 7 bases. V lost 4 bases and J lost 7; bases outside the gene matches: 6. The CDR3 extends over 13 amino acids. CDR1 and CDR2 from the germline V gene are ENHRY and SYGVKD.

The chain links TRBV18 to TRBJ1-1; D is uncertain. Germline-derived CDR1 and CDR2 are KGHSH and LQKENI. The CDR3 consists of 14 residues. V dropped 3 bases and J dropped 1 base, with 9 bases sitting between them. The CDR3 loop reads CASSPGFENTEAFF. CDR3 DNA: TGTGCCAGCTCACCGGGATTCGAGAACACTGAAGCTTTCTTT.

This rearrangement joins TRBV5-8 to TRBJ2-3; possibly TRBD2 for D (5 bases). The germline gives CDR1 SGHTS, CDR2 YDEGEE. Trimming cost V 7 bases and J 2 bases, with 8 bases left between them. The CDR3 consists of 12 residues. CDR3 sequence (DNA): TGTGCCAGCCCGGGGAACACAGATACGCAGTATTTT. Translated: CASPGNTDTQYF.

The chain carries TRBV10-3 and TRBJ1-5; D is possibly TRBD1 (6 bases). The V end was cut by 4 bases, the J end by 6 bases, with 10 bases between. This CDR3 comprises 13 residues. Germline CDR1 and CDR2: ENHRY and SYGVKD. The CDR3, as DNA: TGTGCCATCAGTGGGGAAGGGGGTCAGCCCCAGCATTTT. Translating it yields CAISGEGGQPQHF.